This T cell receptor (beta chain) was captured in a study of beta chain features in type 1 diabetes (dated by TCRdb to the late 2010s). About the study as a whole: No differences in mean age, gender distribution, total cell number or subset yield were found between patients and healthy donors. The study compared the TCRB repertoires of sorted circulating CD4+ T cell subsets in recently diagnosed type 1 diabetes patients with those in matched healthy donors. Across all samples, around 99 million sorted cells were examined, and cell number per subset correlated strongly with RNA yield. Regulatory and stem cell-like memory subsets were isolated from only 8 patients and roughly eight healthy donors, whereas naive and central memory subsets came from all 28 donors. Findings and caveats that apply to the study as a whole: Because cDNA was sequenced instead of genomic DNA, highly expressing activated cells could be over-represented, though the groups showed no difference in activation or CD3 levels. PCR might favor shorter templates, but patient and control samples were amplified and corrected together, so any skew would affect both groups equally. At VDJ recombination sites, patients with type 1 diabetes made fewer insertions and deleted more nucleotides, a pattern implying thymic rearrangement abnormalities. Naive, central memory and regulatory TCRB repertoires appeared more similar among patients than among healthy donors. HLA sub-analyses involved small numbers of individuals, so any influence of HLA type on TCRB rearrangement remained unresolved. Type 1 diabetes patients showed a moderate but significant shortening of TCRB CDR3 length in all four CD4+ subsets.

From each donor, a single peripheral blood sample of about 100 mL on average was drawn into heparinised tubes. Using a panel that included CD45RO, CCR7, CD25, CD127, CD95 and CD27, naive, central memory, regulatory and stem cell-like memory CD4+ T cells were sorted on a BD FACSAria II. All sorted populations exceeded 98% purity. PBMCs were separated immediately by Lymphoprep density gradient centrifugation and were stained directly, without being cultured. To minimize batch effects, samples were stained and sorted in pairs, one healthy donor with one patient per experiment. The High Capacity cDNA Reverse Transcription Kit was used to reverse transcribe all of the isolated RNA, meaning that expressed TCRB transcripts were what got sequenced. Deep immunoSEQ sequencing was performed on naive, central memory and regulatory T cell samples, with an average of approximately 3.9 million total reads per sample. Sorted cells were lysed in RLT buffer, and RNA was extracted using DNase-treated RNeasy Micro or Mini kits according to cell number. Each cell subset was processed separately to prevent cross-contamination, with patient and healthy donor samples processed together. Using the immunoSEQ multiplex PCR, TCRB sequences were amplified from cDNA into 87-bp fragments spanning the CDR3 region. Sequencing of the amplicons was done on the Illumina HiSeq platform. The source study handled its data this way. PCR bias was corrected computationally using synthetic template baselines, and reads within Hamming distance 2 were collapsed, with unmergeable singletons discarded. By aligning reads against IMGT, V, D and J genes, CDR3 length, and insertions or deletions at six rearrangement sites were assigned. Within each subset, clonotype counts were normalized to the number of sorted cells before true diversity and Gini coefficients were calculated with the tcR R package. Repertoire sharing was quantified using the overlap coefficient calculated on TCRB nucleotide sequences. Entries here come from immuneACCESS through TCRdb and include only in-frame sequences with V and J called. Some clones fail to appear in such tables; in the studies checked, an unresolved V gene covers under half of the shortfall, and the cause of the remainder is unknown. The V and J calls and clone size come from that table; D and trimming were worked out from the DNA. The sample profile shows 140,000 or so clones; about a tenth of them were found once. The ten largest clones represent 0.6% to 0.85% of the sample.

Reading the germline V gene gives CDR1 SGHAT and CDR2 FQNNGV. Including cysteine and phenylalanine, the CDR3 has 19 amino acids. Here the CDR3 DNA is all that survives: 57 bases in frame from base 1. V is shortened by 0 bases, J by 0 bases, and the region joining them spans 18 bases. Concerning this clone: No antigen is known for it. No base-level quality is on record; no much larger clone is a single base apart.

This receptor was identified in a man between 18 and 35 years old in good health. Input material: central memory CD4+ T cells from blood. The chain couples TRBV11-2 to TRBJ2-4; no D gene is confidently identified. The encoded CDR3 is CASSLDRGSSNVAKNIQYF. The DNA sequence is as follows: TGTGCCAGCAGCTTAGATCGCGGCAGTAGTAACGTAGCCAAAAACATTCAGTACTTC.